This is a list of T cell receptor beta chains from one sample in a study of blood T cell repertoires in COVID-19. Clones were read by immunoSEQ multiplex PCR, and TCRdb kept only the in-frame ones, dropping some. Among 24,000 or so clones listed, 75% to 90% were seen once. Sequenced input: peripheral blood. These receptors were taken from a woman aged 80 or over with acute or convalescent COVID-19. Each CDR3 is given with its conserved first and last residue. A D gene is named only where the DNA matches it firmly. Not all rows give a size; the values are once, few, many and, for expanded clones, a class.

j_gene | d_gene | abundance | v_gene | CDR3aa | CDR3nt
TRBJ2-1 | TRBD2 | once | TRBV7-9 | CASSSLLAGGTNEQFF | TGTGCCAGCAGCTCCCTACTAGCGGGGGGGACCAATGAGCAGTTCTTC
TRBJ2-3 | . | . | TRBV3-1/TRBV3-2 | CASSQDGNSYADTQYF | TGTGCCAGCAGCCAAGATGGTAATAGCTACGCAGATACGCAGTATTTT
TRBJ1-2 | . | . | TRBV18 | CASSPPGQIGGYTF | TGTGCCAGCTCACCACCCGGACAAATAGGAGGCTACACCTTC
TRBJ1-3 | TRBD1 | . | TRBV12-3/TRBV12-4 | CASGRDRGGNF | TGTGCCAGCGGACGGGACAGGGGAGGAAATTTT
TRBJ2-3 | TRBD2 | . | TRBV29-1 | CSVYPPGLAGSTDTQYF | TGCAGCGTTTACCCTCCGGGACTAGCGGGCAGCACAGATACGCAGTATTTT
TRBJ1-4 | . | . | TRBV5-1 | CASSLAGDATNEKLFF | TGCGCCAGCAGCTTGGCCGGAGACGCAACTAATGAAAAACTGTTTTTT
TRBJ2-1 | TRBD1 | many | TRBV5-6 | CASSFGDRAYNEQFF | TGTGCCAGCAGCTTTGGGGACAGGGCCTACAATGAGCAGTTCTTC
TRBJ2-7 | TRBD1 | . | TRBV9 | CASSPRTGSYEQYF | TGTGCCAGCAGCCCCCGGACAGGGTCCTACGAGCAGTACTTC
TRBJ2-7 | . | few | TRBV3-1/TRBV3-2 | CASSPLGGEQYF | TGTGCCAGCAGCCCCCTCGGGGGTGAGCAGTACTTC
TRBJ1-1 | TRBD1 | few | TRBV12-5 | CASGTGETMNTEAFF | TGTGCTAGTGGTACAGGGGAGACGATGAACACTGAAGCTTTCTTT
TRBJ1-4 | TRBD1 | few | TRBV10-3 | CAISSRTGGGEKLFF | TGTGCCATCAGTTCAAGGACAGGGGGCGGTGAAAAACTGTTTTTT
TRBJ1-1 | TRBD1 | . | TRBV6-5 | CASSGQTEMNTEAFF | TGTGCCAGCTCGGGACAGACGGAAATGAACACTGAAGCTTTCTTT
TRBJ2-1 | TRBD2 | . | TRBV6-4 | CASSDSGLAGVNEQFF | TGTGCCAGCAGTGACTCGGGACTAGCGGGGGTCAATGAGCAGTTCTTC
TRBJ2-5 | . | . | TRBV24-1 | CATSDPRGNQETQYF | TGTGCCACCAGTGACCCAAGGGGGAACCAAGAGACCCAGTACTTC
TRBJ1-5 | . | . | TRBV3-1/TRBV3-2 | CASSQDRVQPQHF | TGTGCCAGCAGCCAAGATAGAGTACAGCCCCAGCATTTT
TRBJ1-5 | . | . | TRBV7-9 | CASSSQGLGQPQHF | TGTGCCAGCAGCTCCCAGGGGTTGGGTCAGCCCCAGCATTTT
TRBJ1-1 | . | few | TRBV7-9 | CASSGGVWIYTEAFF | TGTGCCAGCAGCGGCGGGGTTTGGATCTACACTGAAGCTTTCTTT
TRBJ1-5 | TRBD1 | . | TRBV7-2 | CASSSDRGNQPQHF | TGTGCCAGCAGTTCCGACAGGGGAAATCAGCCCCAGCATTTT
TRBJ1-1 | TRBD1 | . | TRBV19 | CASSPGDRGREAFF | TGTGCCAGTAGCCCAGGGGACAGGGGGCGTGAAGCTTTCTTT
TRBJ1-2 | . | . | TRBV30 | CAWSIDSTGYTF | TGTGCCTGGAGCATCGACAGTACTGGCTACACCTTC
TRBJ2-3 | TRBD1 | . | TRBV13 | CASSRTTGADTQYF | TGTGCCAGCAGCCGTACCACAGGGGCAGATACGCAGTATTTT
TRBJ2-7 | . | once | TRBV6-5 | CASSTYSSYEQYF | TGTGCCAGCAGCACTTACAGCTCCTACGAGCAGTACTTC
TRBJ1-6 | TRBD1 | . | TRBV19 | CASSMGTGGQSPLHF | TGTGCCAGTAGTATGGGGACAGGGGGACAATCACCCCTCCACTTT
TRBJ2-1 | TRBD1 | . | TRBV2 | CASSAGTVNEQFF | TGTGCCAGCAGCGCCGGGACAGTCAATGAGCAGTTCTTC
TRBJ1-6 | TRBD1 | . | TRBV19 | CASSIKGANSPLHF | TGTGCCAGTAGTATAAAGGGGGCGAATTCACCCCTCCACTTT
TRBJ2-1 | TRBD2 | . | TRBV18 | CASSPPSEGGLYNEQFF | TGTGCCAGCTCACCTCCCTCCGAGGGAGGGCTCTACAATGAGCAGTTCTTC
TRBJ2-2 | . | few | TRBV5-1 | CASRRADTGELFF | TGCGCCAGCAGAAGAGCGGACACCGGGGAGCTGTTTTTT
TRBJ1-2 | . | . | TRBV6-4 | CASSSLQGVGGYTF | TGTGCCAGCAGTTCGCTACAGGGAGTGGGGGGCTACACCTTC
TRBJ1-1 | . | many | TRBV7-2 | CASSLGAATEAFF | TGTGCCAGCAGCTTAGGGGCAGCCACTGAAGCTTTCTTT
TRBJ2-5 | . | once | TRBV21-1 | CASSKTWDRAEQETQYF | TGTGCCAGCAGCAAAACTTGGGACAGGGCCGAACAAGAGACCCAGTACTTC
TRBJ1-4 | . | few | TRBV4-1 | CASSQGAGPTNEKLFF | TGCGCCAGCAGCCAAGGAGCGGGCCCAACTAATGAAAAACTGTTTTTT
TRBJ1-6 | TRBD1 | . | TRBV27 | CASSYRTGSSPLHF | TGTGCCAGCAGTTATCGGACAGGTAGTTCACCCCTCCACTTT
TRBJ2-1 | . | . | TRBV29-1 | CSVSGELYNEQFF | TGCAGCGTTTCTGGAGAGCTGTACAATGAGCAGTTCTTC
TRBJ1-5 | . | . | TRBV2 | CASSPDMLGNQPQHF | TGTGCCAGCAGTCCGGACATGTTAGGCAATCAGCCCCAGCATTTT
TRBJ2-7 | TRBD1 | . | TRBV5-1 | CASFVRTGAYEQYF | TGCGCCAGCTTTGTCCGGACAGGGGCCTACGAGCAGTACTTC
TRBJ1-2 | TRBD1 | . | TRBV2 | CASSLGQGARGYTF | TGTGCCAGCAGTTTGGGGCAGGGGGCTAGAGGCTACACCTTC
TRBJ1-6 | TRBD1 | . | TRBV25-1 | CASSESRQGASYNSPLHF | TGTGCCAGCAGTGAATCCCGACAGGGGGCGTCCTATAATTCACCCCTCCACTTT
TRBJ1-1 | . | few | TRBV18 | CASSPGLTWGTEAFF | TGTGCCAGCTCACCGGGACTTACCTGGGGCACTGAAGCTTTCTTT
TRBJ2-7 | . | . | TRBV25-1 | CASSDDRRASYEQYF | TGTGCCAGCAGTGATGACCGGAGGGCCTCATACGAGCAGTACTTC
TRBJ2-5 | . | . | TRBV9 | CASSGGGGRETQYF | TGTGCCAGCTCTGGAGGGGGGGGGCGAGAGACCCAGTACTTC
TRBJ2-7 | . | few | TRBV4-1 | CASSQIREWGPSSYEQYF | TGCGCCAGCAGCCAAATAAGGGAGTGGGGGCCCTCCTCCTACGAGCAGTACTTC
TRBJ2-5 | . | . | TRBV6-5 | CASSFQETQYF | TGTGCCAGCAGTTTTCAGGAGACCCAGTACTTC
TRBJ1-1 | . | . | TRBV28 | CASRPPGQEAFF | TGTGCCAGCAGACCCCCTGGTCAGGAAGCTTTCTTT
TRBJ2-6 | . | . | TRBV6-1 | CASSAFNGQGGSGANVLTF | TGTGCCAGCAGTGCCTTCAACGGGCAGGGCGGCTCTGGGGCCAACGTCCTGACTTTC
TRBJ1-1 | . | . | TRBV5-1 | CASSLSRGDTEAFF | TGCGCCAGCAGCTTGAGCAGGGGAGACACTGAAGCTTTCTTT
TRBJ2-1 | . | . | TRBV11-2 | CASRELEDEQFF | TGTGCCAGCAGGGAGCTAGAGGATGAGCAGTTCTTC
TRBJ1-4 | TRBD1 | . | TRBV5-6 | CASSFGQGGDEKLFF | TGTGCCAGCAGCTTTGGACAGGGAGGAGATGAAAAACTGTTTTTT
TRBJ2-5 | . | . | TRBV15 | CATSLEQETQYF | TGTGCCACCAGCCTAGAGCAAGAGACCCAGTACTTC
TRBJ1-4 | . | few | TRBV5-1 | CASSSGGKGFNEKLFF | TGCGCCAGCAGCTCCGGCGGAAAGGGGTTTAATGAAAAACTGTTTTTT
TRBJ1-1 | . | . | TRBV30 | CAWSVQPGSEAFF | TGTGCCTGGAGTGTACAACCGGGTTCTGAAGCTTTCTTT
TRBJ2-7 | TRBD2 | . | TRBV15 | CATSRVTSGAYEQYF | TGTGCCACCAGCAGAGTGACTAGCGGGGCCTACGAGCAGTACTTC
TRBJ1-1 | . | . | TRBV11-1 | CASSLTRGATEAFF | TGTGCCAGCAGCTTAACCCGGGGGGCCACTGAAGCTTTCTTT
TRBJ1-6 | . | . | TRBV4-1 | CASSPDSYSPLHF | TGCGCCAGCAGCCCGGACAGTTATTCACCCCTCCACTTT
TRBJ2-3 | . | . | TRBV7-2 | CASSPGGVADTQYF | TGTGCCAGCAGCCCCGGGGGAGTGGCAGATACGCAGTATTTT
TRBJ2-1 | . | . | TRBV3-1/TRBV3-2 | CASSQAPLGDEQFF | TGTGCCAGCAGCCAAGCCCCCCTCGGAGACGAGCAGTTCTTC
TRBJ1-5 | . | . | TRBV6-1 | CASSEDSSGNQPQHF | TGTGCCAGCAGTGAAGATTCATCGGGTAATCAGCCCCAGCATTTT